This T cell receptor (beta chain) emerged from a study of shared clonotypes between healthy human individuals. Findings of the study overall: Generation probabilities of non-shared clonotypes were lower (relative to those shared by all four donors). Only blood was sampled, and tissue TCR repertoires likely differ from blood ones.

Caucasian adults residing in Nashville, Tennessee made up all the donors. Sorted subsets were amplified in replicate PCRs using 200 ng DNA, approximately 30,000 T cell genomes. Generated by immunoSEQ multiplex PCR, the TCRdb table keeps only in-frame clones and is missing some. The table has 2 million to 2.5 million clones, approximately 95% seen once. A word on this clone: Its antigen is undetermined.

Germline CDR1 and CDR2: SQVTM and ANQGSEA. The CDR3 covers 13 residues. Trimming cost V 7 bases and J 0 bases, with 13 bases left between them. The sequence came from a man aged 18 to 30 in good health. The sequenced material came from naive CD4+ T cells sorted from blood. Specified subset: CD45RA+ positively selected. The gene calls are TRBV29-1 and TRBJ2-7; D is unclear. This CDR3 is CSESEESSYEQYF. Written as DNA, the CDR3 is TGCAGCGAATCAGAGGAAAGCTCCTACGAGCAGTACTTC.